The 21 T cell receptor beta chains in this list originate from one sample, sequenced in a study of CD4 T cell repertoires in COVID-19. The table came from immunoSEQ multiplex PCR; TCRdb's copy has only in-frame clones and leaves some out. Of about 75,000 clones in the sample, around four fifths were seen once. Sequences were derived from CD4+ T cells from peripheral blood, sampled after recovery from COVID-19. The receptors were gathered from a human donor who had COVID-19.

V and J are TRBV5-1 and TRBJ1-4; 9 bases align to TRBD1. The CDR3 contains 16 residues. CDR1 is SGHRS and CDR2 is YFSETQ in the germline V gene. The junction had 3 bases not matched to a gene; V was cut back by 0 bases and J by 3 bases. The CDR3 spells CASSLGGQGSNEKLFF. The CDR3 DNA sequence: TGCGCCAGCAGCTTGGGGGGACAGGGATCTAATGAAAAACTGTTTTTT.

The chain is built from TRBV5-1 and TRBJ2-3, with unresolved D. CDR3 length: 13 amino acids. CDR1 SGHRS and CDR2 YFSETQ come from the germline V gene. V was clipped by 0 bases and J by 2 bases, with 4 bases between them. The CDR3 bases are TGCGCCAGCAGCTTGGCCGTCACAGATACGCAGTATTTT. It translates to CASSLAVTDTQYF. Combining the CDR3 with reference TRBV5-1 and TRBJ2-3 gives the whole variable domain KAGVTQTPRYLIKTRGQQVTLSCSPISGHRSVSWYQQTPGQGLQFLFEYFSETQRNKGNFPGRFSGRQFSNSRSEMNVSTLELGDSALYLCASSLAVTDTQYFGPGTRLTVL.

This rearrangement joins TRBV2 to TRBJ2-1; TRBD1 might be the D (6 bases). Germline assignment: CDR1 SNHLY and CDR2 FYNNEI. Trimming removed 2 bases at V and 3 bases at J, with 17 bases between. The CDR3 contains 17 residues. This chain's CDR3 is CASSERRGQGRYNEQFF. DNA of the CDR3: TGTGCCAGCAGTGAAAGGCGCGGCCAGGGGCGCTACAATGAGCAGTTCTTC.

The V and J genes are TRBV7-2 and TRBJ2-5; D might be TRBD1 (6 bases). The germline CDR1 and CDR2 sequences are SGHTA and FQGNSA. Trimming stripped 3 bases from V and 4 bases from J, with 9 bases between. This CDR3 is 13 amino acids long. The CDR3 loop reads CASSLGAIETQYF. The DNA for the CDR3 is TGTGCCAGCAGCTTGGGGGCGATAGAGACCCAGTACTTC.

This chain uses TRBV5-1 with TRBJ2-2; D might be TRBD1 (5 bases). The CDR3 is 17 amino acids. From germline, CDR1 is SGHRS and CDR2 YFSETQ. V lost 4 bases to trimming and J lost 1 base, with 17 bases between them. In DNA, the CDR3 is TGCGCCAGCAGCCTCAGGGCCGCAATACGGAACACCGGGGAGCTGTTTTTT. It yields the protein CASSLRAAIRNTGELFF.

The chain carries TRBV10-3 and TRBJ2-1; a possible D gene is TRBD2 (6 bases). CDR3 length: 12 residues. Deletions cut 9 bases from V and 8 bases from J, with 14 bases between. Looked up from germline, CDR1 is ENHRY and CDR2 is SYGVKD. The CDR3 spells CAIRTPGDEQFF. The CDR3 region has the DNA TGTGCCATACGGACCCCGGGGGATGAGCAGTTCTTC.

The CDR3 loop reads CASSESKSSRGTGELFF. The CDR3 region has the DNA TGCGCCAGCAGTGAGTCGAAATCGAGTCGGGGCACCGGGGAGCTGTTTTTT. V usage is TRBV10-2 and J usage is TRBJ2-2; weak D call: TRBD2 (5 bases). Germline V gives CDR1 WSHSY, CDR2 SAAADI. CDR3 length equals 17 residues. The V gene lost 0 bases and the J gene lost 4 bases, with 15 bases spanning the gap.

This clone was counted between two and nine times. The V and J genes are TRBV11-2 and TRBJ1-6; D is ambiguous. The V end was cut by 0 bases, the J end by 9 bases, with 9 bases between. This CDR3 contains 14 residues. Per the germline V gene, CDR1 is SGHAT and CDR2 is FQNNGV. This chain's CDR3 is CASSLEGGISPLHF. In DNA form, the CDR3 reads TGTGCCAGCAGCTTAGAGGGCGGGATTTCACCCCTCCACTTT.

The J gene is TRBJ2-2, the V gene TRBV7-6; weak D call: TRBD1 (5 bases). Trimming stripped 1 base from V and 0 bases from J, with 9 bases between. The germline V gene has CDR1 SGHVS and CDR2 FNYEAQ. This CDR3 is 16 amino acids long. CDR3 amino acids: CASSLGGYANTGELFF. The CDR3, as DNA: TGTGCCAGCAGCTTAGGGGGCTACGCGAACACCGGGGAGCTGTTTTTT.

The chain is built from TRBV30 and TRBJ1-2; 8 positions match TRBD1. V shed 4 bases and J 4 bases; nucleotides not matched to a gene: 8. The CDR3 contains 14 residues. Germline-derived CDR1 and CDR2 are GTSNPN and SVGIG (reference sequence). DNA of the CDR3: TGTGCCTGGATCGCCAGGGGGCGAGGCTATGGCTACACCTTC. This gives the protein CAWIARGRGYGYTF.

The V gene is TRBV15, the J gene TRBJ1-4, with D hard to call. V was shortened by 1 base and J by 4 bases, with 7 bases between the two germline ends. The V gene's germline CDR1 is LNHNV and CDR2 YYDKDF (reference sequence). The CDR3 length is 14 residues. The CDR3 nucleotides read TGTGCCACCAGCAGAGGCCCAAATAATGAAAAACTGTTTTTT. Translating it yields CATSRGPNNEKLFF.

The CDR3 protein is CSVLLGAGEGETQYF. The CDR3 nucleotides read TGCAGCGTTCTCCTCGGGGCGGGAGAAGGAGAGACCCAGTACTTC. The rearrangement uses TRBV29-1 and TRBJ2-5; 7 bases are a match to TRBD2. The CDR3 runs to 15 residues. Trimming cost V 5 bases and J 4 bases; bases outside gene matches: 13. In germline, CDR1 is SQVTM, CDR2 ANQGSEA.

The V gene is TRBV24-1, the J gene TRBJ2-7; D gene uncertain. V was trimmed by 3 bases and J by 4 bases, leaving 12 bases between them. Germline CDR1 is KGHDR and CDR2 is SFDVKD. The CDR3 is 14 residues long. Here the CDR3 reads CATSDPSPPYEQYF. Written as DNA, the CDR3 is TGTGCCACCAGTGATCCGAGCCCCCCGTACGAGCAGTACTTC.

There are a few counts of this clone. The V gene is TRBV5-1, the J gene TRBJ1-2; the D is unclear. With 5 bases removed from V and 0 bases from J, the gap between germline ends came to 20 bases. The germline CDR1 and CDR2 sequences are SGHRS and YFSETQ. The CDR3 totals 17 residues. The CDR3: CASRRGTIGKANYGYTF. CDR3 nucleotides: TGCGCCAGCAGACGGGGAACTATCGGGAAAGCTAACTATGGCTACACCTTC.

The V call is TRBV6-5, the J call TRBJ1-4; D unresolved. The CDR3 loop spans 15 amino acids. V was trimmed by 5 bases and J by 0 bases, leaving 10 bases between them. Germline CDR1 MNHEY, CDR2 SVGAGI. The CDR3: CASSPTRTTNEKLFF. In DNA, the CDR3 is TGTGCCAGCAGTCCAACGAGAACAACTAATGAAAAACTGTTTTTT.

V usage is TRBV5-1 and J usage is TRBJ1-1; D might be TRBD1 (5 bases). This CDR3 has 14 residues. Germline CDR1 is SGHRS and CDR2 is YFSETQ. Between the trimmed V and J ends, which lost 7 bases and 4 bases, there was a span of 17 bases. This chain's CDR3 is CASFETGGSTEAFF. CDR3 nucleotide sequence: TGCGCCAGCTTCGAGACGGGGGGAAGCACTGAAGCTTTCTTT.

Here the CDR3 reads CATHGSLAEQYF. The CDR3 nucleotides are TGTGCCACCCATGGGTCTTTGGCCGAGCAGTACTTC. The rearrangement links TRBV25-1 to TRBJ2-7; D is uncertain. Trimming removed 10 bases at V and 6 bases at J, with 16 bases between. Looked up from germline, CDR1 is MGHDK and CDR2 is SYGVNS. CDR3 length: 12 amino acids.

The CDR3 reads CASSLKGHTQYF. In nucleotides, the CDR3 is TGTGCCAGCAGTTTAAAGGGCCATACGCAGTATTTT. The chain is built from TRBV27 and TRBJ2-3; D is undetermined. Trimming left V 2 bases short and J 7 bases short, with 7 bases between. Germline values: CDR1 MNHEY, CDR2 SMNVEV (reference sequence). The CDR3 is made up of 12 amino acids.

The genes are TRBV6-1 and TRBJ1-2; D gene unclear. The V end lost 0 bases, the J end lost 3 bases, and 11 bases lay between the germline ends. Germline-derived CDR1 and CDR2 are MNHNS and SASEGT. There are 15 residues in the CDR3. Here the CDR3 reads CASSEAHLLDYGYTF. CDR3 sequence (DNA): TGTGCCAGCAGTGAAGCCCATTTACTAGACTATGGCTACACCTTC.

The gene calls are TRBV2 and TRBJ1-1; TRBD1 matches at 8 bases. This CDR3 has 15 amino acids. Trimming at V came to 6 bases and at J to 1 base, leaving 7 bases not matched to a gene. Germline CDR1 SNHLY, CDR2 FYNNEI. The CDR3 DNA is TGTGCCAGCAGGGCCAGACAGGGGTCGAACACTGAAGCTTTCTTT. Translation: CASRARQGSNTEAFF.

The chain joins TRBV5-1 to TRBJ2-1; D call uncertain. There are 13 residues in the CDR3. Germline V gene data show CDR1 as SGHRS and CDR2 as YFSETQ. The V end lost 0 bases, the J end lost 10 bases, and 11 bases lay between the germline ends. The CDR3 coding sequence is TGCGCCAGCAGCTTGGCCTTGGACGGGGAGCAGTTCTTC. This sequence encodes CASSLALDGEQFF.